A single sample gave rise to the 24 T cell receptor beta chains below, sequenced in a study of blood T cell repertoires in COVID-19. Measured with immunoSEQ multiplex PCR; TCRdb has only the in-frame clones, and not every one. The data contain around 310,000 clones, around 90% of them seen just once; the ten biggest clones take up under 1.1%. Sequenced: peripheral blood. Source of these receptors: a woman aged 40 to 55 with COVID-19, enrolled during active disease.

The chain links TRBV3-1 (or the pseudogene TRBV3-2) to TRBJ2-1; 7 positions agree with TRBD1. Germline V gene lookup returns CDR1 LGHDT and CDR2 YNNKEL (reference sequence). V was pared by 4 bases and J by 0 bases, with 3 bases of the junction left unmatched. CDR3 size: 15 residues. DNA for the CDR3: TGTGCCAGCAGCCTCAGGGGGAGCTCCTACAATGAGCAGTTCTTC. It specifies CASSLRGSSYNEQFF.

This chain connects TRBV2 to TRBJ1-5; D gene unclear. Germline CDR1 reads SNHLY; CDR2 reads FYNNEI. Trimming stripped 8 bases from V and 0 bases from J, with 14 bases between. The CDR3 covers 15 residues. The CDR3 here is CASGREIYSNQPQHF. The DNA for the CDR3 is TGTGCCAGCGGAAGGGAGATTTATAGCAATCAGCCCCAGCATTTT.

The CDR3 spells CASSVSARGLEKLFF. The CDR3 DNA sequence: TGCGCCAGCAGTGTTTCCGCCAGGGGGCTCGAAAAACTGTTTTTT. The V and J genes are TRBV10-2 and TRBJ1-4; 8 bases are shared with TRBD1. The CDR3 contains 15 residues. With 4 bases clipped from V and 8 bases from J, the junction kept 9 bases outside the gene matches. Germline CDR1 WSHSY, CDR2 SAAADI.

V gene TRBV15 combines with J gene TRBJ2-3; 8 bases align to TRBD1. The CDR3 is 16 residues long. CDR1 and CDR2 from the germline V gene are LNHNV and YYDKDF (reference sequence). Trimming removed 3 bases from V and 5 bases from J; junction bases left unmatched: 10. DNA of the CDR3: TGTGCCACCAGCAGGACGCCGGGACAGGTTCGAGATACGCAGTATTTT. Its protein product is CATSRTPGQVRDTQYF.

J is TRBJ2-5 and V is TRBV5-1; D call uncertain. Germline CDR1 SGHRS, CDR2 YFSETQ. The germline V and J ends were trimmed by 7 bases and 0 bases, with 7 bases remaining between them. The CDR3 runs 12 residues. The CDR3 is CASSTNQETQYF. The CDR3 coding sequence is TGCGCCAGCTCGACAAACCAAGAGACCCAGTACTTC. Combining the CDR3 with reference TRBV5-1 and TRBJ2-5 gives the whole variable domain KAGVTQTPRYLIKTRGQQVTLSCSPISGHRSVSWYQQTPGQGLQFLFEYFSETQRNKGNFPGRFSGRQFSNSRSEMNVSTLELGDSALYLCASSTNQETQYFGPGTRLLVL.

V is TRBV5-1 and J is TRBJ2-6; D perhaps matches TRBD1 (8 bases). The CDR3 runs to 17 residues. With 9 bases removed from V and 1 base from J, the gap between germline ends came to 20 bases. CDR1 and CDR2 from the germline V gene are SGHRS and YFSETQ. In DNA, the CDR3 is TGCGCCACCTCCGGGGGGACAGGAGCGTCTGGGGCCAACGTCCTGACTTTC. This sequence encodes CATSGGTGASGANVLTF.

The rearrangement links TRBV5-1 to TRBJ2-3, with 12 bases aligning to TRBD2. The CDR3 covers 15 residues. Germline V CDR1 and CDR2: SGHRS, YFSETQ. V lost 4 bases to trimming and J lost 6 bases; unmatched junction nucleotides: 6. The CDR3 spells CASSTTGTSGDTQYF. In DNA, the CDR3 is TGCGCCAGCAGCACGACCGGGACTAGCGGGGATACGCAGTATTTT.

The rearrangement links TRBV28 to TRBJ2-7; 9 bases map to TRBD1. After removal of 2 bases from V and 4 bases from J, the junction contained 6 bases not matched to a gene. This CDR3 region has 15 residues. Germline V CDR1 and CDR2: MDHEN, SYDVKM. The CDR3 DNA follows: TGTGCCAGCAGTTTAAGGGGACAGGGACCTTACGAGCAGTACTTC. Translating it yields CASSLRGQGPYEQYF.

V gene TRBV12-3 or TRBV12-4 combines with J gene TRBJ2-3; the D gene is possibly TRBD2 (6 bases). CDR3 size: 12 residues. Here the CDR3 DNA reads TGTGCATCCCGGGGGAGCACAGATACGCAGTATTTT. This sequence encodes CASRGSTDTQYF.

This chain connects TRBV30 to TRBJ1-3; D not certain. CDR3 length: 13 residues. Germline CDR1 is GTSNPN and CDR2 is SVGIG (reference sequence). The V end was cut by 2 bases, the J end by 8 bases, with 13 bases between. The DNA of the CDR3 is TGTGCCTGGAGTTGGGGAGAGTCAGACACCATATATTTT. This gives the protein CAWSWGESDTIYF.

J is TRBJ1-2 and V is TRBV5-1; D might be TRBD1 (5 bases). Trimming shortened V by 1 base and J by 3 bases, and 13 bases separated the two germline ends. Looked up from germline, CDR1 is SGHRS and CDR2 is YFSETQ. This CDR3 contains 15 residues. The DNA for the CDR3 is TGCGCCAGCAGCTTGCAAGGGGTAGAGGACTATGGCTACACCTTC. Amino acids: CASSLQGVEDYGYTF.

The V gene is TRBV19, the J gene TRBJ1-2, with a weak D call TRBD1 (5 bases). This CDR3 is 13 amino acids long. Germline-derived CDR1 and CDR2 are LNHDA and SQIVND (reference sequence). The V end lost 3 bases, the J end lost 3 bases, and 8 bases lay between the germline ends. The CDR3 protein is CASSIKGDYGYTF. CDR3 nucleotides: TGTGCCAGTAGTATCAAAGGGGACTATGGCTACACCTTC.

This chain uses TRBV6-5 with TRBJ2-1; D is unclear. V lost 6 bases to trimming and J lost 1 base, with 4 bases between them. The germline gives CDR1 MNHEY, CDR2 SVGAGI. The CDR3 spans 12 residues. The CDR3: CASRTSYNEQFF. CDR3 in DNA: TGTGCCAGCAGGACATCCTACAATGAGCAGTTCTTC.

This chain uses TRBV2 with TRBJ2-1; 10 nucleotides match TRBD2. The CDR3 covers 17 residues. Germline V CDR1 and CDR2: SNHLY, FYNNEI. Trimming removed 2 bases from V and 5 bases from J; junction bases left unmatched: 9. CDR3 nucleotides: TGTGCCAGCAGTGAAAGTAGGCTAGCGGGAGTGAACAATGAGCAGTTCTTC. Its protein is CASSESRLAGVNNEQFF.

This chain connects TRBV7-9 to TRBJ1-2, with 7 bases aligning to TRBD1. Unmatched junction bases numbered 8, after V lost 5 bases and J lost 5 bases. CDR3 length equals 14 residues. Per germline, CDR1 SEHNR and CDR2 FQNEAQ (reference sequence). Here the CDR3 DNA reads TGTGCCAGCAGCGCAACAGGGGAAGGGTATGGCTACACCTTC. Translated: CASSATGEGYGYTF.

CDR3 sequence reads: CASSPSWDYAYMNTEAFF. CDR3 coding DNA: TGTGCCAGCTCACCGTCATGGGACTACGCTTACATGAACACTGAAGCTTTCTTT. The chain links TRBV18 to TRBJ1-1; D perhaps matches TRBD1 (5 bases). Germline assignment: CDR1 KGHSH and CDR2 LQKENI. This CDR3 is built from 18 residues. Trimming removed 3 bases at V and 0 bases at J, with 20 bases between.

The CDR3 reads CASSQDIGTDYGYTF. The CDR3 bases are TGCGCCAGCAGCCAAGATATTGGGACAGACTATGGCTACACCTTC. This sequence joins TRBV4-3 and TRBJ1-2, with 7 bases lining up with TRBD1. J gave up 3 bases and V 0 bases, and 4 bases lay outside the gene matches. The CDR3 covers 15 residues. CDR1 is LGHNA and CDR2 is YSLEER in the germline V gene.

This rearrangement joins TRBV28 to TRBJ2-5; D is possibly TRBD2 (6 bases). The germline gives CDR1 MDHEN, CDR2 SYDVKM. This CDR3 has 15 amino acids. Trimming cost V 3 bases and J 2 bases, with 13 bases left between them. The CDR3 is CASSLLSGGQETQYF. CDR3 nucleotides: TGTGCCAGCAGTTTGCTATCCGGGGGACAAGAGACCCAGTACTTC.

The rearrangement joins TRBV27 to TRBJ2-1; 9 bases line up with TRBD1. V trimming: 2 bases; J trimming: 2 bases; junction bases outside the gene matches: 4. CDR1 MNHEY and CDR2 SMNVEV come from the germline V gene (reference sequence). The CDR3 loop spans 16 amino acids. The CDR3 sequence is CASSLRGQGTYNEQFF. CDR3 coding DNA: TGTGCCAGCAGTTTAAGGGGACAGGGTACCTACAATGAGCAGTTCTTC.

The rearrangement joins TRBV7-9 to TRBJ1-1; D is uncertain. Germline CDR1 and CDR2: SEHNR and FQNEAQ (reference sequence). The CDR3 totals 14 residues. V gave up 5 bases and J gave up 5 bases, with 15 bases separating them. CDR3: CASSLPRRSTEAFF. In nucleotides, the CDR3 is TGTGCCAGCAGCCTCCCCCGGAGGAGTACTGAAGCTTTCTTT.

The chain couples TRBV18 to TRBJ2-7; D is possibly TRBD2 (6 bases). Germline lookup yields CDR1 KGHSH and CDR2 LQKENI. V dropped 6 bases and J dropped 2 bases, with 11 bases sitting between them. This CDR3 is 13 amino acids long. Here the CDR3 DNA reads TGTGCCAGCTCGCGGGACTCCACCTACGAGCAGTACTTC. The encoded protein is CASSRDSTYEQYF. The variable domain in full, with the rest retrieved from reference TRBV18 and TRBJ2-7, is NAGVMQNPRHLVRRRGQEARLRCSPMKGHSHVYWYRQLPEEGLKFMVYLQKENIIDESGMPKERFSAEFPKEGPSILRIQQVVRGDSAAYFCASSRDSTYEQYFGPGTRLTVT.

The chain recombines TRBV4-3 with TRBJ1-2, with a tentative D call TRBD1 (5 bases). Deletions cut 0 bases from V and 7 bases from J, with 12 bases between. This CDR3 has 14 residues. Germline CDR1 is LGHNA and CDR2 is YSLEER. CDR3 DNA sequence: TGCGCCAGCAGCCAAGATTGGGGGGATCCTGGCTACACCTTC. It is translated as CASSQDWGDPGYTF.

The chain uses TRBV28 and TRBJ1-1, with 7 positions matching TRBD1. The length of the CDR3 is 14 residues. Trimming cost V 4 bases and J 0 bases; bases outside gene matches: 2. Germline-derived CDR1 and CDR2 are MDHEN and SYDVKM. The CDR3 bases are TGTGCCAGCAGTTACAGGGGTCTGAACACTGAAGCTTTCTTT. Amino acids: CASSYRGLNTEAFF.

In this sample, this clone turned up once. The gene calls are TRBV28 and TRBJ1-1; D not certain. The CDR3 extends over 12 amino acids. V was clipped by 5 bases and J by 7 bases, with 11 bases between them. Germline CDR1 is MDHEN and CDR2 is SYDVKM. For the CDR3, the DNA is TGTGCCAGCAGTCCCCTACGGGATGAAGCTTTCTTT. Amino acids: CASSPLRDEAFF. The whole variable domain, filled in from reference TRBV28 and TRBJ1-1, reads DVKVTQSSRYLVKRTGEKVFLECVQDMDHENMFWYRQDPGLGLRLIYFSYDVKMKEKGDIPEGYSVSREKKERFSLILESASTNQTSMYLCASSPLRDEAFFGQGTRLTVV.